A single sample is the source of the 21 T cell receptor beta chains below, sequenced in a study of T cell responses to AZD1222 COVID-19 vaccine. Sequencing used immunoSEQ multiplex PCR; TCRdb keeps in-frame clones, though not all of them. The sample lists 120,000 or so clones, around 81% occurring once. This specimen consisted of peripheral blood, obtained on day 0 of AZD1222 vaccination. The receptor source for this set is an adult in good health.

This chain uses TRBV15 with TRBJ2-2; TRBD2 agrees at 14 bases. The CDR3 loop spans 20 amino acids. V gave up 0 bases and J gave up 3 bases; unmatched junction bases: 9. Germline V gene sequence: CDR1 LNHNV, CDR2 YYDKDF (reference sequence). The CDR3, as DNA: TGTGCCACCAGCAGAGATGTGCGACTAGCGGGGGGGCGATACACCGGGGAGCTGTTTTTT. Translated, it gives CATSRDVRLAGGRYTGELFF.

The genes are TRBV5-1 and TRBJ2-7; TRBD2 aligns across 8 bases. Trimming cost V 0 bases and J 6 bases; bases outside gene matches: 8. Germline loops: CDR1 SGHRS, CDR2 YFSETQ. The CDR3 has 15 residues. CDR3 nucleotides: TGCGCCAGCAGCTTGGCGGGGGCGGGAGGACCCGAGCAGTACTTC. Its protein product is CASSLAGAGGPEQYF.

The V call is TRBV13, the J call TRBJ2-7; 10 bases map to TRBD2. This CDR3 is 16 amino acids long. CDR1 and CDR2 (germline): PRHDT, FYEKMQ (reference sequence). J was trimmed by 3 bases and V by 2 bases; bases with no gene match: 7. The CDR3 sequence: CASSLRRLAGDYEQYF. CDR3 in DNA: TGTGCCAGCAGCTTACGTAGGCTAGCGGGGGACTACGAGCAGTACTTC. Full variable domain (missing parts from reference TRBV13 and TRBJ2-7): AAGVIQSPRHLIKEKRETATLKCYPIPRHDTVYWYQQGPGQDPQFLISFYEKMQSDKGSIPDRFSAQQFSDYHSELNMSSLELGDSALYFCASSLRRLAGDYEQYFGPGTRLTVT.

V usage is TRBV6-2 or TRBV6-3 and J usage is TRBJ2-3; D is possibly TRBD1 or TRBD2 (8 bases each). Trimming stripped 6 bases from V and 10 bases from J, with 23 bases between. This CDR3 comprises 15 residues. Germline V gene data show CDR1 as MNHEY and CDR2 as SVGEGT. Here the CDR3 reads CASSTSSGPQGAQYF. The CDR3 nucleotides read TGTGCCAGCAGCACCTCTAGCGGGCCACAGGGGGCGCAGTATTTT.

The chain has TRBV18 and TRBJ1-5, with 11 nucleotides matching TRBD1. The CDR3 runs to 15 residues. V lost 5 bases and J lost 4; bases outside the gene matches: 4. The germline V gene encodes CDR1 KGHSH and CDR2 LQKENI. CDR3 residues: CASSSGTGGNQPQHF. As DNA, the CDR3 is TGTGCCAGCTCATCCGGGACAGGGGGTAATCAGCCCCAGCATTTT.

V is TRBV6-5 and J is TRBJ1-1; TRBD1 matches 7 bases. The CDR3 sequence is 12 residues long. V lost 6 bases to trimming and J lost 4 bases; unmatched junction nucleotides: 2. Germline CDR1 reads MNHEY; CDR2 reads SVGAGI. CDR3 sequence (DNA): TGTGCCAGCAGCCAGGGGGTCACTGAAGCTTTCTTT. It specifies CASSQGVTEAFF.

The genes are TRBV5-6 and TRBJ1-5, with D maybe TRBD1 (5 bases). This CDR3 is 18 amino acids long. Germline V gene lookup returns CDR1 SGHDT and CDR2 YYEEEE. The V and J ends lost 3 bases and 7 bases respectively, with 26 bases between them. The CDR3 reads CASSSTSPRPGVRQPQHF. CDR3 sequence (DNA): TGTGCCAGCAGCTCAACATCACCGCGGCCGGGGGTTCGGCAGCCCCAGCATTTT.

The V gene is TRBV6-6, the J gene TRBJ2-7; D is unresolved. The length of the CDR3 is 13 residues. CDR1 is MNHNY and CDR2 is SVGAGI in the germline V gene (reference sequence). With 2 bases removed from V and 1 base from J, the gap between germline ends came to 6 bases. As DNA, the CDR3 is TGTGCCAGCAGTTACCGGCAATCCTACGAGCAGTACTTC. It is translated as CASSYRQSYEQYF.

This clone was observed a single time. This chain joins TRBV6-5 and TRBJ1-2, with no clear D. V lost 7 bases and J lost 3, with 18 bases in between. The germline V gene has CDR1 MNHEY and CDR2 SVGAGI. This CDR3 spans 15 amino acids. The CDR3 DNA reads TGTGCCAGCAACGACTTGGGAGGGAATTACTATGGCTACACCTTC. As protein: CASNDLGGNYYGYTF.

This clone was detected a few times. The J gene is TRBJ2-1, the V gene TRBV6-2 or TRBV6-3; 8 nucleotides align to TRBD2. The CDR3 totals 16 residues. With 5 bases clipped from V and 0 bases from J, the junction kept 6 bases outside the gene matches. Germline assignment: CDR1 MNHEY and CDR2 SVGEGT. CDR3 in DNA: TGTGCCAGCAGTACCTACAGCGGGAGCTCCTACAATGAGCAGTTCTTC. It encodes CASSTYSGSSYNEQFF.

V and J are TRBV7-2 and TRBJ1-2; TRBD1 aligns across 9 bases. Germline V gene lookup returns CDR1 SGHTA and CDR2 FQGNSA. Unmatched junction bases numbered 8, after V lost 5 bases and J lost 4 bases. CDR3 length equals 15 residues. The CDR3 sequence: CASSPRTGEGYGYTF. The CDR3 DNA is TGTGCCAGCAGCCCACGGACAGGGGAGGGCTATGGCTACACCTTC.

This clone was observed a few times. The chain is built from TRBV3-1 (or the pseudogene TRBV3-2) and TRBJ1-1; D not resolved. V lost 2 bases, J lost 8 bases, and 9 bases lay in between. Germline CDR1 reads LGHDT; CDR2 reads YNNKEL (reference sequence). The CDR3 contains 12 residues. CDR3 region: CASSQSTREAFF. The DNA of the CDR3 is TGTGCCAGCAGCCAATCGACCAGGGAAGCTTTCTTT.

This clone was recorded once. The chain recombines TRBV6-2 or TRBV6-3 with TRBJ1-2; D not resolved. The CDR3 is 14 amino acids. Looked up from germline, CDR1 is MNHEY and CDR2 is SVGEGT. V lost 3 bases and J 2 bases, leaving 10 bases between the germline ends. The CDR3 DNA is TGTGCCAGCAGTTATTGGACGGGAAACTATGGCTACACCTTC. It translates to CASSYWTGNYGYTF.

The chain carries TRBV24-1 and TRBJ2-3; 9 bases agree with TRBD1. The CDR3 totals 16 residues. V lost 0 bases and J lost 4; bases outside the gene matches: 4. CDR1 is KGHDR and CDR2 is SFDVKD in the germline V gene. This CDR3 is CATSDLSGTGSDTQYF. Here the CDR3 DNA reads TGTGCCACCAGTGATTTGTCCGGGACAGGGTCAGATACGCAGTATTTT.

The genes are TRBV7-2 and TRBJ1-1; D remains unclear. The CDR3 covers 15 residues. Trimming shortened V by 5 bases and J by 6 bases, and 19 bases separated the two germline ends. Germline V gene sequence: CDR1 SGHTA, CDR2 FQGNSA. The CDR3 nucleotides are TGTGCCAGCAGCGCCGACGGGTCGATAGAGTCTGAAGCTTTCTTT. Encoded protein: CASSADGSIESEAFF.

The rearrangement joins TRBV27 to TRBJ2-2, with TRBD1 identical over 9 bases. In germline, CDR1 is MNHEY, CDR2 SMNVEV (reference sequence). V was pared by 2 bases and J by 1 base, with 2 bases of the junction left unmatched. The CDR3 runs 16 residues. This chain's CDR3 is CASSLGTGLNTGELFF. CDR3 nucleotide sequence: TGTGCCAGCAGTTTAGGGACAGGGCTGAACACCGGGGAGCTGTTTTTT.

This clone appeared a few times. The V and J genes are TRBV10-3 and TRBJ1-4; the D gene is possibly TRBD1 (5 bases). The CDR3 has 15 residues. Germline values: CDR1 ENHRY, CDR2 SYGVKD. Deletions cut 0 bases from V and 8 bases from J, with 13 bases between. This CDR3 is CAISESTGQGEKLFF. The CDR3, as DNA: TGTGCCATCAGTGAGTCGACGGGCCAGGGAGAAAAACTGTTTTTT.

With regard to this clone: One junction end disagrees with the germline gene, perhaps due to a read error. The rearrangement joins TRBV24-1 to TRBJ2-1; D is undetermined. The CDR3 length is 16 residues. The germline CDR1 and CDR2 sequences are KGHDR and SFDVKD. The CDR3 sequence: CATSDIKTPIFNEQFF. The CDR3 DNA sequence: TGTGCTACCAGTGATATTAAGACTCCTATTTTCAATGAGCAGTTCTTC.

The genes are TRBV7-2 and TRBJ1-5; D uncertain. Deletions cut 1 base from V and 7 bases from J, with 8 bases between. Germline V gene data show CDR1 as SGHTA and CDR2 as FQGNSA. This CDR3 has 13 residues. CDR3 coding DNA: TGTGCCAGCAGCTTAGGGCGGGGACAGCCCCAGCATTTT. Translating gives CASSLGRGQPQHF.

The chain joins TRBV4-3 to TRBJ1-2; no firm D call. The CDR3 runs 15 residues. V was trimmed by 0 bases and J by 1 base, leaving 9 bases between them. The V gene's germline CDR1 is LGHNA and CDR2 YSLEER. DNA of the CDR3: TGCGCCAGCAGCCAAGATCATGGGGTTAACTATGGCTACACCTTC. It specifies CASSQDHGVNYGYTF.

The CDR3 loop is CAWSLQDDTEAFF. The CDR3 DNA sequence: TGTGCCTGGAGTCTACAGGACGACACTGAAGCTTTCTTT. The chain combines TRBV30 with TRBJ1-1; possibly TRBD1 for D (5 bases). V was cut by 2 bases and J by 3 bases, with 10 bases left in between. Germline V gives CDR1 GTSNPN, CDR2 SVGIG (reference sequence). The length of the CDR3 is 13 residues.